This record covers a single T cell receptor beta chain. Its target is unknown. Trimming pared 1 base from V and 1 base from J, leaving 16 bases between. The CDR3 is made up of 17 amino acids. CDR1 and CDR2 from the germline V gene are SGHAT and FQNNGV. The sample belongs to a study of identical twins. Study outcomes and limitations: Within cord blood, abundant beta clonotypes carried fewer insertions, but memory repertoires showed no such trend. Those out-of-frame alpha sequences shared by twins showed an excess of low generation probability. Beta out-of-frame sequences showed weaker excess sharing between twins.

TCRdb redid the calling of the 5' RACE reads with MiXCR, one entry per CDR3 protein. The profile shows approximately 280,000 distinct CDR3 sequences, 8% to 9% of them singletons. With no exceptions, donors were healthy Caucasians. These data were likewise used in another study, on yellow fever vaccine responses in identical twins.

V usage is TRBV11-2 and J usage is TRBJ2-5, with a weak D call TRBD2 (6 bases). This clonotype was sampled from a woman aged 18-35 years in good health. Sequenced: memory (CD45RO+) T cells sorted from blood. In DNA, the CDR3 is TGTGCCAGCAGCTTAGGGGTGGGAGGAGGTGGCCAAGAGACCCAGTACTTC. Its protein is CASSLGVGGGGQETQYF.